Detailed here is one TCR beta chain. Germline CDR1 and CDR2: SGHRS and YFSETQ. This CDR3 is 17 amino acids long. Trimming took 0 bases from V and 2 from J, leaving 16 bases between them. The sample comes from a study of CD8 T cells in Susac syndrome. RNA amounts of roughly 0.5 to 1 ug underwent reverse transcription with random hexamers. TCRdb analysed the immunoSEQ multiplex PCR reads with MiXCR anew, one entry per CDR3 protein. Counted here are approximately 140,000 distinct CDR3 sequences, 94% occurring once; the ten biggest clones make up roughly 0.27%. Material: CD8+ T cells from PBMCs. The TCR was taken from a human donor in good health. This chain uses TRBV5-1 with TRBJ2-3; D is tentatively TRBD1 or TRBD2 (6 bases each). CDR3 coding DNA: TGCGCCAGCAGCTTGGACCTCCGGAGGGGGATCACAGATACGCAGTATTTT. Protein product: CASSLDLRRGITDTQYF.